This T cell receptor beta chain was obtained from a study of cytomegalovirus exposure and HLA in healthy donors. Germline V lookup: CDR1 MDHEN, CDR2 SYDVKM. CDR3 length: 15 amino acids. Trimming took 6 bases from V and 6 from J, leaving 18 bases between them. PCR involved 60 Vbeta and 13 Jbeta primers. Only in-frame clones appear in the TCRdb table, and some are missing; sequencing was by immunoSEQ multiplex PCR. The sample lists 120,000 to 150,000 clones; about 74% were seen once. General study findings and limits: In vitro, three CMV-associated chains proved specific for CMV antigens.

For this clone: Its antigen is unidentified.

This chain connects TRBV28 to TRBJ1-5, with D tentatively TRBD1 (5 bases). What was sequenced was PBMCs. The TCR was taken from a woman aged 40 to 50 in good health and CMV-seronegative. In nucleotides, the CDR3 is TGTGCCAGCAGCGAATCGGGGGGAGGGGTTCAGCCCCAGCATTTT. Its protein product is CASSESGGGVQPQHF.